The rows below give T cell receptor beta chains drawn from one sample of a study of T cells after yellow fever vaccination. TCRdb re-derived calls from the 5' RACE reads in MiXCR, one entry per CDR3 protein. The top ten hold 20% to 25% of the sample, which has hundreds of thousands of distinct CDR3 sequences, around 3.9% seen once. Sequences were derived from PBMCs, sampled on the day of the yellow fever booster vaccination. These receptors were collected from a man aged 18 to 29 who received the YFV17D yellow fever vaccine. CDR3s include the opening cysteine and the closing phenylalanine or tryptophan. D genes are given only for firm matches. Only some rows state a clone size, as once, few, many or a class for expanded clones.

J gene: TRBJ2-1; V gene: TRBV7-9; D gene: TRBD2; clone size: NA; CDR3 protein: CASSPLGLAGEEQFF; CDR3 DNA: TGTGCCAGCAGCCCCCTGGGACTAGCGGGGGAGGAGCAGTTCTTC
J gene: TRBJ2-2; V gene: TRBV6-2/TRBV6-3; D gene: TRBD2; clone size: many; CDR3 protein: CASTLLAGGRDTGELFF; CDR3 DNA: TGTGCCAGCACCCTACTAGCGGGGGGCCGGGACACCGGGGAGCTGTTTTTT
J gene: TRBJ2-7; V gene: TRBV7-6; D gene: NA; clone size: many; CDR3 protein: CASSHNPDSSYEQYF; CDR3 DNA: TGTGCCAGCAGCCATAACCCCGACAGCTCCTACGAGCAGTACTTC
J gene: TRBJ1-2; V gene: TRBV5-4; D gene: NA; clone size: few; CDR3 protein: CASTPRLGSYGYTF; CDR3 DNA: TGTGCCAGCACCCCTCGGTTGGGTTCCTATGGCTACACCTTC
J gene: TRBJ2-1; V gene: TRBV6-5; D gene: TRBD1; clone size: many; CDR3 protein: CASSLRKTGTYNEQFF; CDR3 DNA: TGTGCCAGCAGCCTCCGGAAGACAGGGACCTACAATGAGCAGTTCTTC
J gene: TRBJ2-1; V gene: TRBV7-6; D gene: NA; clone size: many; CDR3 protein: CASSLEDGRGHEQFF; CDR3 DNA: TGTGCCAGCAGCTTAGAGGATGGCAGGGGACATGAGCAGTTCTTC
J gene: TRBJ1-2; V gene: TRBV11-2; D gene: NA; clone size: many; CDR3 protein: CASSLYRGLEVYGYTF; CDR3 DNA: TGTGCCAGCAGCTTATATCGGGGGTTGGAGGTTTATGGCTACACCTTC
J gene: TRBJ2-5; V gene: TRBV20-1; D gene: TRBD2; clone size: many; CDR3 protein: CSAWTSGGLEETQYF; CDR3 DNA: TGCAGTGCTTGGACTAGCGGGGGGCTGGAAGAGACCCAGTACTTC
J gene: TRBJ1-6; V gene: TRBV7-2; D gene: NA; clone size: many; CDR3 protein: CASTDRFVSPLHF; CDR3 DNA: TGTGCCAGCACCGACCGCTTTGTTTCACCCCTCCACTTT
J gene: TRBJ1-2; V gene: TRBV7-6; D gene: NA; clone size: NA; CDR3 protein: CASSSGGSNYGYTF; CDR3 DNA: TGTGCCAGCAGCTCGGGGGGGTCCAACTATGGCTACACCTTC
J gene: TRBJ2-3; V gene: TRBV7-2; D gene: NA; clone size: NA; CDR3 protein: CASSLVSGGGTDTQYF; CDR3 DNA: TGTGCCAGCAGCTTAGTTTCGGGCGGGGGCACAGATACGCAGTATTTT
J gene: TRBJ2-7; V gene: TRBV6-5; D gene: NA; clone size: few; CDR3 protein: CASSYPRGGDYEQYF; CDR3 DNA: TGTGCCAGCAGTTACCCTAGGGGCGGGGACTACGAGCAGTACTTC
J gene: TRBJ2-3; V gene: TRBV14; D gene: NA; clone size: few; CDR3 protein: CASSQAHLSTDTQYF; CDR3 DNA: TGTGCCAGCAGCCAAGCCCACCTTAGCACAGATACGCAGTATTTT
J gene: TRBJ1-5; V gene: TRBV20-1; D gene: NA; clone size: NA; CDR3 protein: CSASALGTVLHF; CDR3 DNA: TGCAGTGCTAGTGCTCTCGGGACGGTGTTACATTTT
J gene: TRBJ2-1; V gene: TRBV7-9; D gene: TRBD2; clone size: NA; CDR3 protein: CASSPRGLANNEQFF; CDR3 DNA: TGTGCCAGCAGCCCGAGGGGACTAGCGAACAATGAGCAGTTCTTC
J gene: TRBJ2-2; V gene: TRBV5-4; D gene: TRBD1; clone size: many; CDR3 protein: CASSRDRANTGELFF; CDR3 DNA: TGTGCCAGCAGCAGGGACAGGGCGAACACCGGGGAGCTGTTTTTT
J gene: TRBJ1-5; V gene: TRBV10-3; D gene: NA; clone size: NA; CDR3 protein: CAISEGAGGIQPQHF; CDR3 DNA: TGTGCTATCAGTGAGGGAGCCGGGGGAATCCAGCCCCAGCATTTT
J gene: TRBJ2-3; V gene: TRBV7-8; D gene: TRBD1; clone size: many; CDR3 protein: CASSRGTGGYGTDTQYF; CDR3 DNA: TGTGCCAGCTCCCGGGGGACAGGGGGCTATGGCACAGATACGCAGTATTTT
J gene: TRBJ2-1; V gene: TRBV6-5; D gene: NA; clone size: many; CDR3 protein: CASSYLAGTYLGDEQFF; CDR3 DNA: TGTGCCAGCAGTTATTTGGCAGGGACATACCTTGGTGATGAGCAGTTCTTC
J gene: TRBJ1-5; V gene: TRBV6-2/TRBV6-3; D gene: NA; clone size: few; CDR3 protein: CASSYDRSFNQPQHF; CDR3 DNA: TGTGCCAGCAGTTACGACAGATCGTTTAATCAGCCCCAGCATTTT